Listed below are T cell receptor beta chains from one sample, sequenced in a study of beta chain features in type 1 diabetes. Clones were sequenced by immunoSEQ multiplex PCR, and TCRdb holds only the in-frame ones, with some missing. This sample has roughly 150,000 clones, with around 63% found just once. Source material: naive CD4+ T cells from blood. These TCRs come from a man aged 25-45 years with type 1 diabetes. CDR3s include the opening cysteine and the closing phenylalanine or tryptophan. The order of the fields is V gene, J gene, D gene, clone size, CDR3 protein, CDR3 DNA. D genes are given only for firm matches. Only some rows state a clone size, as once, few, many or a class for expanded clones.

TRBV20-1,TRBJ2-1,NA,NA,CSANSYNEQFF,TGCAGTGCTAACTCCTACAATGAGCAGTTCTTC
TRBV2,TRBJ2-2,NA,NA,CASSYRTGELFF,TGTGCCAGCAGTTACAGGACCGGGGAGCTGTTTTTT
TRBV9,TRBJ2-2,NA,NA,CASSAQAPANTGELFF,TGTGCCAGCAGCGCGCAGGCGCCCGCGAACACCGGGGAGCTGTTTTTT
TRBV27,TRBJ2-7,TRBD1,once,CASRPRTGFNEQYF,TGTGCCAGCAGACCCCGGACAGGGTTCAACGAGCAGTACTTC
TRBV30,TRBJ2-5,NA,NA,CAWSVPETQYF,TGTGCCTGGAGTGTCCCAGAGACCCAGTACTTC
TRBV4-3,TRBJ1-2,NA,NA,CASSFRPLDSRDNYGYTF,TGCGCCAGCAGCTTTCGCCCGTTAGACAGTCGTGATAACTATGGCTACACCTTC
TRBV12-5,TRBJ2-3,NA,NA,CASGLGSTDTQYF,TGTGCTAGTGGTTTGGGCAGCACAGATACGCAGTATTTT
TRBV19,TRBJ2-3,NA,NA,CASSPSVSTDTQYF,TGTGCCAGTAGTCCCAGCGTTAGCACAGATACGCAGTATTTT
TRBV10-2,TRBJ2-5,NA,few,CASSESRRDQETQYF,TGCGCCAGCAGTGAGTCGAGGCGGGACCAAGAGACCCAGTACTTC
TRBV10-1,TRBJ2-5,TRBD1,NA,CASSEAGGFTETQYF,TGCGCCAGCAGTGAAGCAGGGGGCTTTACAGAGACCCAGTACTTC
TRBV7-9,TRBJ2-3,TRBD1,NA,CASSLRDRTTDTQYF,TGTGCCAGCAGCCTCCGGGACAGAACCACAGATACGCAGTATTTT
TRBV30,TRBJ2-1,TRBD2,NA,CAWSLTSGKFSSYNEQFF,TGTGCCTGGAGCTTGACTAGCGGGAAATTTAGCTCCTACAATGAGCAGTTCTTC
TRBV7-2,TRBJ2-2,NA,NA,CASSLVSQDTGELFF,TGTGCCAGCAGCTTAGTTTCCCAGGACACCGGGGAGCTGTTTTTT
TRBV30,TRBJ1-1,NA,NA,CAWSGPWTEAFF,TGTGCCTGGAGTGGGCCCTGGACTGAAGCTTTCTTT
TRBV6-6,TRBJ2-1,NA,NA,CASSYPSRDEQFF,TGTGCCAGCAGTTACCCTAGCAGGGATGAGCAGTTCTTC
TRBV9,TRBJ1-2,TRBD1,NA,CASSARPGQGAGGYTF,TGTGCCAGCAGCGCCCGACCGGGACAGGGGGCAGGCGGCTACACCTTC
TRBV4-1,TRBJ2-3,TRBD2,NA,CASSQDAGTSFTDTQYF,TGCGCCAGCAGCCAAGATGCCGGGACTAGCTTCACAGATACGCAGTATTTT
TRBV4-3,TRBJ2-1,TRBD1,NA,CASSQEDRAEQFF,TGCGCCAGCAGCCAAGAGGACAGGGCGGAGCAGTTCTTC
TRBV5-1,TRBJ2-1,TRBD2,NA,CASSALAGASNEQFF,TGCGCCAGCAGCGCTCTAGCGGGGGCCTCCAATGAGCAGTTCTTC
TRBV19,TRBJ2-5,NA,few,CASSQRWQETQYF,TGTGCCAGTAGTCAGCGGTGGCAAGAGACCCAGTACTTC
TRBV29-1,TRBJ2-5,TRBD1,NA,CSVEEARGRETQYF,TGCAGCGTTGAAGAGGCCAGGGGGAGAGAGACCCAGTACTTC